A single sample gave rise to the 32 T cell receptor beta chains below, sequenced in a study of T cell repertoires in cytomegalovirus infection. These TCRs are of unknown antigen specificity. TCRdb called the reads again in MiXCR, with one record for every CDR3 protein. The repertoire holds 900,000 to 950,000 distinct CDR3 sequences, with 30% to 40% as singletons. The sample here was cultured CD8+ T cells from PBMCs, taken from culture after CMV antigen stimulation. Receptors originate from a human donor in good health (CMV status not recorded). Some clones in this sample may be carry-over from other donors' samples.

The chain has TRBV5-1 and TRBJ2-3; no reliable D call. Germline loops: CDR1 SGHRS, CDR2 YFSETQ. CDR3 length: 15 residues. Trimming removed 9 bases at V and 0 bases at J, with 17 bases between. CDR3 residues: CATHPTGPSTDTQYF. CDR3 bases: TGCGCCACCCATCCTACCGGCCCTAGCACAGATACGCAGTATTTT.

The chain recombines TRBV7-9 with TRBJ1-2; TRBD1 matches 11 bases. V shed 4 bases and J 7 bases; nucleotides not matched to a gene: 8. Germline V gene lookup returns CDR1 SEHNR and CDR2 FQNEAQ (reference sequence). The CDR3 sequence is 15 residues long. CDR3 coding DNA: TGTGCCAGCAGCTCGTCGGGACAGGGGGATTCTGGCTACACCTTC. Translating it yields CASSSSGQGDSGYTF.

This CDR3 is CASSFRAGSTDTQYF. The CDR3 nucleotides read TGTGCCAGCAGTTTCCGAGCGGGTAGCACAGATACGCAGTATTTT. This chain connects TRBV6-6 to TRBJ2-3; possibly TRBD2 for D (6 bases). Germline V lookup: CDR1 MNHNY, CDR2 SVGAGI (reference sequence). This CDR3 comprises 15 residues. V was trimmed by 4 bases and J by 0 bases, leaving 11 bases between them.

This chain joins TRBV12-3 or TRBV12-4 and TRBJ2-3; 8 nucleotides align to TRBD2. Trimming took 11 bases from V and 6 from J; bases not matched to a gene: 16. CDR3 length equals 15 residues. CDR3 sequence reads: CARSLCGGPEDTQYF. As DNA, the CDR3 is TGTGCCCGAAGCCTCTGCGGGGGGCCTGAGGATACGCAGTATTTT.

The chain is built from TRBV6-5 and TRBJ1-1; D may be TRBD1 (5 bases). Germline assignment: CDR1 MNHEY and CDR2 SVGAGI. V was trimmed by 2 bases and J by 0 bases, leaving 10 bases between them. CDR3 length: 15 residues. CDR3 amino acids: CASSYHRTLNTEAFF. The CDR3, as DNA: TGTGCCAGCAGTTACCATAGGACACTGAACACTGAAGCTTTCTTT.

This clonotype occurred a few times. This chain's CDR3 is CASSYSGTGGSYEQYF. The CDR3 DNA follows: TGTGCCAGCAGTTATTCCGGGACAGGGGGCTCCTACGAGCAGTACTTC. The V gene is TRBV6-5, the J gene TRBJ2-7, with 11 bases fitting TRBD1. The V gene end was trimmed by 3 bases and the J gene end by 0 bases; junction bases not matched to a gene: 4. The CDR3 totals 16 residues. Germline CDR1 MNHEY, CDR2 SVGAGI.

This clonotype was seen repeatedly, ten times or more. This chain links TRBV27 with TRBJ1-2; D is perhaps TRBD1 (5 bases). Per the germline V gene, CDR1 is MNHEY and CDR2 is SMNVEV (reference sequence). This CDR3 comprises 15 residues. Trimming removed 1 base at V and 8 bases at J, with 17 bases between. In DNA form, the CDR3 reads TGTGCCAGCAGTTTATATCAGGGATGGGACCAGGGCTACACCTTC. As protein: CASSLYQGWDQGYTF.

This chain connects TRBV29-1 to TRBJ2-3; D is uncertain. The germline CDR1 and CDR2 sequences are SQVTM and ANQGSEA. There are 12 residues in the CDR3. V dropped 3 bases and J dropped 2 bases, with 6 bases sitting between them. The CDR3 sequence: CSVDVITDTQYF. The CDR3 DNA sequence: TGCAGCGTTGATGTGATCACAGATACGCAGTATTTT.

Only a few counts were recorded for this clonotype. This sequence joins TRBV6-6 and TRBJ2-2, with D perhaps TRBD1 (5 bases). CDR1 and CDR2 (germline): MNHNY, SVGAGI (reference sequence). This CDR3 has 14 residues. Trimming removed 1 base at V and 5 bases at J, with 8 bases between. This chain's CDR3 is CASSYFPGTGELFF. CDR3 coding DNA: TGTGCCAGCAGTTACTTTCCAGGGACCGGGGAGCTGTTTTTT.

This CDR3 is CATSRGGVPVQETQYF. The CDR3 DNA reads TGTGCCACCAGCAGAGGCGGGGTCCCGGTCCAGGAGACCCAGTACTTC. The rearrangement links TRBV15 to TRBJ2-5; perhaps TRBD2 as D (6 bases). Deletions cut 1 base from V and 5 bases from J, with 17 bases between. The CDR3 loop spans 16 amino acids. Germline loops: CDR1 LNHNV, CDR2 YYDKDF (reference sequence).

The chain uses TRBV29-1 and TRBJ2-5; 12 positions match TRBD2. The CDR3 is 14 residues long. V dropped 7 bases and J dropped 4; count of bases not matched to a gene: 7. Per the germline V gene, CDR1 is SQVTM and CDR2 is ANQGSEA. The CDR3 here is CSAFTGLAGETQYF. The CDR3 coding sequence is TGCAGCGCCTTCACGGGACTAGCGGGAGAGACCCAGTACTTC.

V is TRBV27 and J is TRBJ1-2; maybe TRBD1 (6 bases). CDR3 length equals 14 residues. Trimming took 0 bases from V and 5 from J, leaving 10 bases between them. Germline CDR1 reads MNHEY; CDR2 reads SMNVEV (reference sequence). The CDR3 reads CASSLSLGGYGYTF. Written as DNA, the CDR3 is TGTGCCAGCAGTTTATCCTTAGGGGGGTATGGCTACACCTTC.

The V call is TRBV7-8, the J call TRBJ2-5, with 12 bases matching TRBD2. Germline values: CDR1 SGHVS, CDR2 FQNEAQ. There are 16 residues in the CDR3. The trim removed 3 bases at V and 7 bases at J, leaving 9 bases unmatched. The CDR3 nucleotides read TGTGCCAGCAGCTTTATGACTAGCGGGGGCGGGGGGACCCAGTACTTC. Encoded protein: CASSFMTSGGGGTQYF.

This chain joins TRBV7-4 and TRBJ2-5; D possibly uses TRBD1 or TRBD2 (5 bases each). Trimming removed 5 bases at V and 5 bases at J, with 18 bases between. This CDR3 comprises 15 residues. Germline V gene lookup returns CDR1 SGHVT and CDR2 SQSDAQ. Here the CDR3 reads CASSRINRGSETQYF. In DNA, the CDR3 is TGTGCCAGCAGCCGAATAAACCGGGGCTCGGAGACCCAGTACTTC.

The chain uses TRBV4-1 and TRBJ2-5; D tentatively reads TRBD1 or TRBD2 (5 bases each). Germline CDR1 is MGHRA and CDR2 is YSYEKL. The CDR3 runs to 16 residues. Deletions cut 0 bases from V and 1 base from J, with 12 bases between. The CDR3 nucleotides are TGCGCCAGCAGCCAAGATTTCAGGGACCTCCAAGAGACCCAGTACTTC. Encoded protein: CASSQDFRDLQETQYF.

This clonotype was picked up one time. This chain uses TRBV5-6 with TRBJ2-3; no clear D gene. In germline, CDR1 is SGHDT, CDR2 YYEEEE. Trimming cost V 5 bases and J 2 bases, with 18 bases left between them. The CDR3 length is 16 residues. The CDR3 loop reads CASSLSGRIFTDTQYF. CDR3 nucleotides: TGTGCCAGCAGTTTATCAGGACGGATTTTCACAGATACGCAGTATTTT.

This clonotype was picked up many times. V usage is TRBV7-8 and J usage is TRBJ2-3; 9 nucleotides match TRBD2. CDR3 size: 15 residues. Germline V CDR1 and CDR2: SGHVS, FQNEAQ. J gave up 0 bases and V 5 bases, and 3 bases lay outside the gene matches. Written as DNA, the CDR3 is TGTGCCAGCAGCCGTAGCGGGGGAAGCACAGATACGCAGTATTTT. Residues: CASSRSGGSTDTQYF.

This sequence joins TRBV18 and TRBJ2-3; 9 bases map to TRBD2. The CDR3 is 17 residues long. V trimming: 0 bases; J trimming: 6 bases; junction bases outside the gene matches: 10. Germline CDR1 reads KGHSH; CDR2 reads LQKENI. The CDR3 protein is CASSPPVSGGFTDTQYF. The CDR3 bases are TGTGCCAGCTCACCACCAGTCAGCGGGGGGTTCACGGATACGCAGTATTTT.

Only a few counts were recorded for this clonotype. The chain recombines TRBV28 with TRBJ2-1; TRBD1 aligns across 11 bases. J was trimmed by 5 bases and V by 6 bases; bases with no gene match: 15. The length of the CDR3 is 18 residues. Germline V gives CDR1 MDHEN, CDR2 SYDVKM. The CDR3: CASRSSPGTGGMNNEQFF. CDR3 DNA: TGTGCCAGCAGAAGTTCCCCCGGGACAGGGGGAATGAACAATGAGCAGTTCTTC.

J is TRBJ2-1 and V is TRBV5-8; D is possibly TRBD1 (6 bases). V was cut by 6 bases and J by 6 bases, with 10 bases left in between. Germline V lookup: CDR1 SGHTS, CDR2 YDEGEE. CDR3 length: 12 amino acids. The CDR3 DNA reads as TGTGCCAGCACTACAGGGACCAATGAGCAGTTCTTC. Amino acid sequence: CASTTGTNEQFF.

This clonotype was detected a few times. J is TRBJ2-7 and V is TRBV7-6, with 9 bases that match TRBD1. CDR3 length equals 15 residues. The germline CDR1 and CDR2 sequences are SGHVS and FNYEAQ. V was clipped by 1 base and J by 0 bases; unmatched bases: 1. CDR3 DNA sequence: TGTGCCAGCAGCTTAGAGGACAGGGGCTCCTACGAGCAGTACTTC. As protein: CASSLEDRGSYEQYF.

This sequence joins TRBV6-1 and TRBJ2-3; 7 nucleotides match TRBD1. J was trimmed by 2 bases and V by 3 bases; bases with no gene match: 8. Germline loops: CDR1 MNHNS, CDR2 SASEGT. CDR3 size: 16 residues. The CDR3 sequence is CASSDLSTGLTDTQYF. CDR3 sequence (DNA): TGTGCCAGCAGTGACCTATCGACAGGGCTCACAGATACGCAGTATTTT.

About this clonotype: At one end, the junction sequence differs from germline, possibly due to a read error. This chain links TRBV7-9 with TRBJ1-2, with 9 bases aligning to TRBD1. The CDR3 is 17 amino acids. Germline V gives CDR1 SEHNR, CDR2 FQNEAQ (reference sequence). DNA of the CDR3: TGTGCCAGCAGCCCGGCTAGCGGGACAGGGACGGAATATGACTACACCTTC. It translates to CASSPASGTGTEYDYTF. Filled out from reference TRBV7-9 and TRBJ1-2, the complete variable domain reads DTGVSQNPRHKITKRGQNVTFRCDPISEHNRLYWYRQTLGQGPEFLTYFQNEAQLEKSRLLSDRFSAERPKGSFSTLEIQRTEQGDSAMYLCASSPASGTGTEYDYTFGSGTRLTVV.

There are a few counts of this clonotype. The CDR3 here is CASKAGRAPDTQYF. Here the CDR3 DNA reads TGTGCCAGTAAAGCGGGGAGGGCCCCAGATACGCAGTATTTT. The chain has TRBV19 and TRBJ2-3, with 7 bases identical to TRBD2. Germline assignment: CDR1 LNHDA and CDR2 SQIVND (reference sequence). The length of the CDR3 is 14 residues. V gave up 7 bases and J gave up 4 bases; unmatched junction bases: 8.

This clonotype was detected only a few times. The CDR3 loop is CSVEGLAGDNEQFF. The CDR3 region has the DNA TGCAGCGTTGAGGGACTAGCGGGAGACAATGAGCAGTTCTTC. The genes are TRBV29-1 and TRBJ2-1; TRBD2 agrees at 14 bases. The V gene end was trimmed by 3 bases and the J gene end by 5 bases; junction bases not matched to a gene: 0. The V gene's germline CDR1 is SQVTM and CDR2 ANQGSEA. CDR3 length equals 14 residues.

This clonotype was detected many times. The CDR3 here is CASSLALGEWYEQYV. DNA of the CDR3: TGTGCCAGCAGCTTAGCGCTCGGAGAGTGGTACGAGCAGTACGTC. The chain joins TRBV7-6 to TRBJ2-7, with no clear D. Germline V gene data show CDR1 as SGHVS and CDR2 as FNYEAQ. This CDR3 comprises 15 residues. The ends were cut back, 0 bases at V and 4 bases at J, with 13 bases in the middle.

DNA for the CDR3: TGTGCCAGCAGTTTGTTTGCTGGTATGTTCGGCTACACCTTC. Protein product: CASSLFAGMFGYTF. The rearrangement uses TRBV12-3 or TRBV12-4 and TRBJ1-2; D is undetermined. This CDR3 has 14 residues. The V end lost 3 bases, the J end lost 8 bases, and 16 bases lay between the germline ends.

In the case of this clonotype: The junction and the germline gene differ at one end; a read error may be behind it. The V and J genes are TRBV4-1 and TRBJ2-1; D is possibly TRBD2 (5 bases). CDR1 and CDR2 (germline): MGHRA, YSYEKL. The length of the CDR3 is 12 residues. The DNA of the CDR3 is TGCGCCAACAGCCCCTCTGGGGAGGAGCAGTTCTTC. It encodes CANSPSGEEQFF.

This clonotype has only a few counts. At one end the junction does not follow the germline gene, possibly because of a read error. The V and J genes are TRBV4-1 and TRBJ1-5, with TRBD1 as a possible D gene (6 bases). The germline CDR1 and CDR2 sequences are MGHRA and YSYEKL. The CDR3 totals 15 residues. CDR3 sequence: CASSPQGRSDQPQHF. Here the CDR3 DNA reads TGCGCCAGCAGCCCCCAGGGGCGTAGCGATCAGCCCCAGCATTTT.

The chain recombines TRBV9 with TRBJ1-1, with D perhaps TRBD1 (5 bases). Germline CDR1 reads SGDLS; CDR2 reads YYNGEE. This CDR3 region has 16 residues. The V end was cut by 0 bases, the J end by 3 bases, with 15 bases between. The CDR3 loop reads CASSVAESGGYTEAFF. The CDR3 DNA sequence: TGTGCCAGCAGCGTAGCGGAGTCGGGGGGGTACACTGAAGCTTTCTTT.

The chain combines TRBV10-3 with TRBJ1-6, with 9 bases matching TRBD1. J was trimmed by 7 bases and V by 0 bases; bases with no gene match: 4. Germline V gene data show CDR1 as ENHRY and CDR2 as SYGVKD. This CDR3 contains 16 residues. The CDR3 spells CAISESTGGRNSPLHF. As DNA, the CDR3 is TGTGCCATCAGTGAGTCGACAGGGGGAAGGAATTCACCCCTCCACTTT.

This clonotype occurred a few times. This chain links TRBV28 with TRBJ2-2; D is perhaps TRBD2 (7 bases). With 2 bases removed from V and 6 bases from J, the gap between germline ends came to 19 bases. This CDR3 is built from 17 residues. Looked up from germline, CDR1 is MDHEN and CDR2 is SYDVKM. CDR3 DNA sequence: TGTGCCAGCAGTTTAGGAGCGGCGGGGGCGATTTCCGGGGAGCTGTTTTTT. Protein product: CASSLGAAGAISGELFF.